Presented here are 32 T cell receptor beta chains from one specimen sequenced in a study of T cell repertoires in cytomegalovirus infection. These receptors have no identified antigens. TCRdb ran MiXCR on the reads and lists one entry per CDR3 protein. Here the sample spans about 330,000 distinct CDR3 sequences, roughly a third being singletons. The source was cultured PBMCs, collected from culture after CMV antigen stimulation. The receptors were sampled from a human donor in good health (CMV status not recorded). Some clones in this sample may be carry-over from other donors' samples.

This sequence joins TRBV7-2 and TRBJ1-5; D uncertain. Looked up from germline, CDR1 is SGHTA and CDR2 is FQGNSA. V was cut by 0 bases and J by 4 bases, with 7 bases left in between. This CDR3 is 14 amino acids long. CDR3 residues: CASSLANGNQPQHF. CDR3 nucleotides: TGTGCCAGCAGCTTAGCAAACGGGAATCAGCCCCAGCATTTT.

The chain uses TRBV7-2 and TRBJ2-1, with 10 bases lining up with TRBD2. J gave up 2 bases and V 7 bases, and 5 bases lay outside the gene matches. The CDR3 is made up of 15 amino acids. Germline V gives CDR1 SGHTA, CDR2 FQGNSA. The CDR3 protein is CASIKREGPYNEQFF. CDR3 nucleotide sequence: TGTGCCAGCATCAAGCGGGAGGGCCCCTACAATGAGCAGTTCTTC.

The chain uses TRBV6-2 or TRBV6-3 and TRBJ1-1, with a possible D match to TRBD1 (5 bases). Germline lookup yields CDR1 MNHEY and CDR2 SVGEGT. The CDR3 contains 15 residues. V gave up 6 bases and J gave up 1 base, with 15 bases separating them. The CDR3 nucleotides read TGTGCCAGCAGCCCGATGTCGGGGGGGAACACTGAAGCTTTCTTT. Protein product: CASSPMSGGNTEAFF.

The chain has TRBV10-3 and TRBJ2-6; 10 nucleotides line up with TRBD1. The CDR3 spans 18 residues. V lost 1 base, J lost 0 bases, and 3 bases stayed unmatched. The germline gives CDR1 ENHRY, CDR2 SYGVKD. The CDR3 spells CAISEWGQGSSGANVLTF. For the CDR3, the DNA is TGTGCCATCAGTGAGTGGGGACAGGGGAGCTCTGGGGCCAACGTCCTGACTTTC.

The J gene is TRBJ2-7, the V gene TRBV6-1; D possibly corresponds to TRBD1 (6 bases). Looked up from germline, CDR1 is MNHNS and CDR2 is SASEGT. The V end lost 6 bases, the J end lost 6 bases, and 15 bases lay between the germline ends. CDR3 length: 13 amino acids. CDR3 DNA sequence: TGTGCCAGCAGCCCGTTCGGACAGTTCGAGCAGTACTTC. This sequence encodes CASSPFGQFEQYF.

Only a few counts were recorded for this clonotype. The chain recombines TRBV12-3 or TRBV12-4 with TRBJ2-1; 7 positions agree with TRBD2. V trimming: 3 bases; J trimming: 6 bases; junction bases outside the gene matches: 8. The CDR3 is 15 amino acids. CDR3 nucleotide sequence: TGTGCCAGCAGTTTTTCGGCGGGAGCGCTCAATGAGCAGTTCTTC. The encoded protein is CASSFSAGALNEQFF.

This clonotype was picked up a small number of times. The V gene is TRBV25-1, the J gene TRBJ1-5, with D uncertain. CDR1 is MGHDK, CDR2 SYGVNS, per germline. V dropped 5 bases and J dropped 5 bases, with 10 bases sitting between them. CDR3 size: 13 residues. The CDR3: CASSIGEDQPQHF. The DNA of the CDR3 is TGTGCCAGCAGTATTGGTGAGGATCAGCCCCAGCATTTT.

V and J are TRBV6-2 or TRBV6-3 and TRBJ1-2; 9 bases are shared with TRBD1. The germline V gene encodes CDR1 MNHEY and CDR2 SVGEGT. J lost 8 bases, V lost 7 bases, and 17 bases had no gene match. The CDR3 contains 16 residues. CDR3 nucleotides: TGTGCCAGCACTTTCGTCCCGGGGACAGGGAATCAAGGCTACACCTTC. It is translated as CASTFVPGTGNQGYTF.

The V and J genes are TRBV7-9 and TRBJ1-1; D is possibly TRBD1 (5 bases). Deletions cut 3 bases from V and 3 bases from J, with 11 bases between. Per the germline V gene, CDR1 is SEHNR and CDR2 is FQNEAQ (reference sequence). CDR3 length: 14 amino acids. CDR3 amino acids: CASSFITGHTEAFF. The CDR3 DNA follows: TGTGCCAGCAGCTTCATCACAGGACACACTGAAGCTTTCTTT.

This clonotype was recorded a few times. V and J are TRBV7-9 and TRBJ1-1; D gene unclear. CDR3 length: 13 amino acids. The germline CDR1 and CDR2 sequences are SEHNR and FQNEAQ (reference sequence). Trimming took 2 bases from V and 1 from J, leaving 5 bases between them. The CDR3 loop reads CASSLLRNTEAFF. In DNA form, the CDR3 reads TGTGCCAGCAGCTTACTCCGGAACACTGAAGCTTTCTTT. The full variable domain, with the rest looked up from reference TRBV7-9 and TRBJ1-1, is DTGVSQNPRHKITKRGQNVTFRCDPISEHNRLYWYRQTLGQGPEFLTYFQNEAQLEKSRLLSDRFSAERPKGSFSTLEIQRTEQGDSAMYLCASSLLRNTEAFFGQGTRLTVV.

V usage is TRBV6-1 and J usage is TRBJ1-1; TRBD1 aligns across 7 bases. Germline V lookup: CDR1 MNHNS, CDR2 SASEGT. CDR3 size: 15 residues. V shed 5 bases, J shed 10 bases, and the junction held 16 bases outside the gene matches. The CDR3 nucleotides are TGTGCCAGCAGTTCCCTAATCGGCGATAGGGGGCCAGCTTTCTTT. Its protein product is CASSSLIGDRGPAFF.

The rearrangement uses TRBV6-5 and TRBJ1-1; the match to TRBD1 covers 7 bases. Germline V gene sequence: CDR1 MNHEY, CDR2 SVGAGI. V dropped 2 bases and J dropped 5; count of bases not matched to a gene: 11. The CDR3 has 16 amino acids. DNA of the CDR3: TGTGCCAGCAGTTACCTCCCGCTCACAGGGGAAACTGAAGCTTTCTTT. Translating gives CASSYLPLTGETEAFF.

This clonotype has a handful of counts. This rearrangement joins TRBV29-1 to TRBJ2-7, with D perhaps matching TRBD1 (5 bases). The ends were cut back, 6 bases at V and 4 bases at J, with 19 bases in the middle. Per germline, CDR1 SQVTM and CDR2 ANQGSEA. CDR3 size: 14 residues. This CDR3 reads CSVVGVWGPYEQYF. In nucleotides, the CDR3 is TGCAGCGTGGTAGGTGTTTGGGGCCCTTACGAGCAGTACTTC.

This clonotype has only a few counts. V and J are TRBV6-1 and TRBJ1-2, with TRBD1 as a possible D gene (6 bases). The CDR3 extends over 14 amino acids. Trimming pared 4 bases from V and 3 bases from J, leaving 12 bases between. Per germline, CDR1 MNHNS and CDR2 SASEGT. CDR3 region: CASSGRDTHYGYTF. The CDR3 DNA is TGTGCCAGCAGTGGCCGGGACACTCACTATGGCTACACCTTC.

The rearrangement uses TRBV7-6 and TRBJ2-1, with TRBD2 matching 8 bases. V trimming: 1 base; J trimming: 15 bases; junction bases outside the gene matches: 2. CDR1 SGHVS and CDR2 FNYEAQ come from the germline V gene. The CDR3 runs to 11 residues. CDR3 residues: CASSLGREVFF. For the CDR3, the DNA is TGTGCCAGCAGCTTAGGGCGGGAGGTGTTCTTC.

Ten or more counts support this clonotype. The chain has TRBV7-2 and TRBJ2-2; D is uncertain. Per germline, CDR1 SGHTA and CDR2 FQGNSA. V was cut by 1 base and J by 1 base, with 7 bases left in between. CDR3 length: 15 amino acids. The CDR3, as DNA: TGTGCCAGCAGCTTAGGGACCAGGAACACCGGGGAGCTGTTTTTT. Amino acids: CASSLGTRNTGELFF.

This clonotype was picked up a small number of times. This sequence joins TRBV20-1 and TRBJ2-1, with D hard to call. Germline assignment: CDR1 DFQATT and CDR2 SNEGSKA (reference sequence). This CDR3 comprises 11 residues. Trimming took 5 bases from V and 5 from J, leaving 7 bases between them. CDR3 residues: CSALSHNEQFF. The CDR3 DNA reads TGCAGTGCTCTCTCGCACAATGAGCAGTTCTTC.

This clonotype was counted a few times. The chain employs TRBV7-2 and TRBJ1-3; no firm D call. The CDR3 sequence is 14 residues long. Trimming pared 3 bases from V and 3 bases from J, leaving 9 bases between. Germline lookup yields CDR1 SGHTA and CDR2 FQGNSA. The CDR3 spells CASSFGFVGNTIYF. Here the CDR3 DNA reads TGTGCCAGCAGCTTTGGGTTCGTTGGAAACACCATATATTTT. The entire variable domain, with the rest obtained from reference TRBV7-2 and TRBJ1-3, is as follows: GAGVSQSPSNKVTEKGKDVELRCDPISGHTALYWYRQSLGQGLEFLIYFQGNSAPDKSGLPSDRFSAERTGGSVSTLTIQRTQQEDSAVYLCASSFGFVGNTIYFGEGSWLTVV.

The rearrangement uses TRBV7-2 and TRBJ2-3; the D gene could be TRBD1 or TRBD2 (6 bases each). Germline loops: CDR1 SGHTA, CDR2 FQGNSA. V shed 0 bases and J shed 5 bases, with 15 bases lying between them. The CDR3 sequence is 16 residues long. CDR3 sequence (DNA): TGTGCCAGCAGCTTAGCCGGCGGGACATCCGGAGATACGCAGTATTTT. Protein sequence: CASSLAGGTSGDTQYF.

The chain joins TRBV7-2 to TRBJ1-2; D is ambiguous. The V gene's germline CDR1 is SGHTA and CDR2 FQGNSA. This CDR3 has 12 residues. The ends were cut back, 1 base at V and 5 bases at J, with 5 bases in the middle. The CDR3, as DNA: TGTGCCAGCAGCTTAGACCAATATGGCTACACCTTC. Protein sequence: CASSLDQYGYTF.

This clonotype is a singleton in its sample. The V and J genes are TRBV28 and TRBJ2-2; the D is unclear. The CDR3 sequence is 11 residues long. The V gene's germline CDR1 is MDHEN and CDR2 SYDVKM. Trimming shortened V by 7 bases and J by 7 bases, and 7 bases separated the two germline ends. CDR3 coding DNA: TGTGCCAGCAACGAGCACGGGGAGCTGTTTTTT. Its protein product is CASNEHGELFF.

This clonotype was recorded a few times. This sequence joins TRBV7-3 and TRBJ1-2; TRBD1 matches at 10 bases. The CDR3 covers 15 residues. The ends lost 3 bases at V and 4 bases at J; junction bases unmatched: 5. Germline V lookup: CDR1 SGHTA, CDR2 FQGTGA. CDR3 DNA: TGTGCCAGCAGCTTGACCGGGACAGGGGCCTATGGCTACACCTTC. Translation gives CASSLTGTGAYGYTF.

This clonotype appeared a few times. The rearrangement joins TRBV7-2 to TRBJ1-2, with D possibly matching TRBD1 (6 bases). The V and J ends lost 4 bases and 4 bases respectively, with 13 bases between them. Germline V gene lookup returns CDR1 SGHTA and CDR2 FQGNSA. This CDR3 contains 14 residues. The CDR3 DNA reads as TGTGCCAGCAGCTACGTCCCAGGGGTCTATGGCTACACCTTC. Translating it yields CASSYVPGVYGYTF. The full variable domain, with the rest looked up from reference TRBV7-2 and TRBJ1-2, is GAGVSQSPSNKVTEKGKDVELRCDPISGHTALYWYRQSLGQGLEFLIYFQGNSAPDKSGLPSDRFSAERTGGSVSTLTIQRTQQEDSAVYLCASSYVPGVYGYTFGSGTRLTVV.

The V call is TRBV4-1, the J call TRBJ2-4, with D perhaps matching TRBD2 (6 bases). Germline assignment: CDR1 MGHRA and CDR2 YSYEKL. V was clipped by 1 base and J by 3 bases, with 13 bases between them. CDR3 length: 16 amino acids. Written as DNA, the CDR3 is TGCGCCAGCAGCCAAGTTGGGACTGCACGCAAAAACATTCAGTACTTC. Translated: CASSQVGTARKNIQYF.

This rearrangement joins TRBV2 to TRBJ1-2; the D is unclear. Trimming cost V 1 base and J 4 bases, with 7 bases left between them. Germline V gene sequence: CDR1 SNHLY, CDR2 FYNNEI. CDR3 length equals 13 residues. CDR3 region: CASSEEEIYGYTF. CDR3 nucleotides: TGTGCCAGCAGTGAAGAGGAAATCTATGGCTACACCTTC.

The chain recombines TRBV7-8 with TRBJ2-5; no clear D. The CDR3 is made up of 13 amino acids. Trimming shortened V by 5 bases and J by 2 bases, and 9 bases separated the two germline ends. Germline V CDR1 and CDR2: SGHVS, FQNEAQ. CDR3 in amino acids: CASSQAHQETQYF. The DNA for the CDR3 is TGTGCCAGCAGCCAAGCCCATCAAGAGACCCAGTACTTC. Supplemented by reference TRBV7-8 and TRBJ2-5, the full variable domain reads GAGVSQSPRYKVAKRGQDVALRCDPISGHVSLFWYQQALGQGPEFLTYFQNEAQLDKSGLPSDRFFAERPEGSVSTLKIQRTQQEDSAVYLCASSQAHQETQYFGPGTRLLVL.

This chain links TRBV20-1 with TRBJ2-7; D gene ambiguous. V gave up 6 bases and J gave up 5 bases, with 20 bases separating them. CDR3 size: 14 residues. In germline, CDR1 is DFQATT, CDR2 SNEGSKA (reference sequence). CDR3 in amino acids: CSAPLVGGFDEQYF. CDR3 sequence (DNA): TGCAGTGCCCCCTTGGTGGGTGGATTCGACGAGCAGTACTTC.

This clonotype was counted only a few times. J is TRBJ2-3 and V is TRBV10-3; D gene unclear. The CDR3 totals 15 residues. Deletions cut 0 bases from V and 5 bases from J, with 12 bases between. Germline V CDR1 and CDR2: ENHRY, SYGVKD. CDR3: CAISESGDHGDTQYF. CDR3 nucleotide sequence: TGTGCCATCAGTGAGTCCGGCGACCATGGAGATACGCAGTATTTT.

This chain joins TRBV20-1 and TRBJ2-1, with D tentatively TRBD1 or TRBD2 (5 bases each). V lost 1 base and J 0 bases, leaving 13 bases between the germline ends. Germline V gives CDR1 DFQATT, CDR2 SNEGSKA (reference sequence). CDR3 length equals 16 residues. The CDR3 region is CSARGTPGSSYNEQFF. For the CDR3, the DNA is TGCAGTGCTAGAGGAACCCCAGGGAGCTCCTACAATGAGCAGTTCTTC.

This clonotype is a singleton in its sample. The rearrangement joins TRBV12-3 or TRBV12-4 to TRBJ2-7, with 8 bases fitting TRBD1. The CDR3 covers 14 residues. Germline trimming cut 6 bases from V and 3 bases from J; bases unmatched to any gene: 7. The CDR3 sequence is CASRPGQGGYEQYF. The CDR3 region has the DNA TGTGCCAGCAGACCCGGACAGGGAGGCTACGAGCAGTACTTC.

This chain uses TRBV19 with TRBJ2-2, with TRBD1 as a possible D gene (6 bases). The germline CDR1 and CDR2 sequences are LNHDA and SQIVND (reference sequence). The length of the CDR3 is 14 residues. The V end lost 1 base, the J end lost 4 bases, and 7 bases lay between the germline ends. CDR3 sequence (DNA): TGTGCCAGTAGTATAGCACAGGGCACCGGGGAGCTGTTTTTT. It encodes CASSIAQGTGELFF.

This sequence joins TRBV7-9 and TRBJ2-4; 7 bases agree with TRBD2. CDR1 is SEHNR, CDR2 FQNEAQ, per germline (reference sequence). This CDR3 spans 15 amino acids. J gave up 0 bases and V 5 bases, and 4 bases lay outside the gene matches. This CDR3 is CASSGGGVAKNIQYF. The CDR3 nucleotides are TGTGCCAGCAGCGGTGGGGGGGTAGCCAAAAACATTCAGTACTTC.